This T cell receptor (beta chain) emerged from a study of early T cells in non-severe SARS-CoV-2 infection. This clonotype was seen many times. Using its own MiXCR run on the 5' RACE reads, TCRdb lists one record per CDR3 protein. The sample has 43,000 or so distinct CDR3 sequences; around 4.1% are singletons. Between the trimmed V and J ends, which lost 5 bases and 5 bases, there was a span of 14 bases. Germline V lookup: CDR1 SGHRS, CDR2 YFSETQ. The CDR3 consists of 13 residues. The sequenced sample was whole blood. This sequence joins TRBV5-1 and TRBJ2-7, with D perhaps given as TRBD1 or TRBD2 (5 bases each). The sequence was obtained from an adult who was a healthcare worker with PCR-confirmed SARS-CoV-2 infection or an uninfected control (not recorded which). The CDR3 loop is CASRSGPPNEQYF. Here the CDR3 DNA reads TGCGCCAGCAGGTCGGGGCCGCCCAACGAGCAGTACTTC.